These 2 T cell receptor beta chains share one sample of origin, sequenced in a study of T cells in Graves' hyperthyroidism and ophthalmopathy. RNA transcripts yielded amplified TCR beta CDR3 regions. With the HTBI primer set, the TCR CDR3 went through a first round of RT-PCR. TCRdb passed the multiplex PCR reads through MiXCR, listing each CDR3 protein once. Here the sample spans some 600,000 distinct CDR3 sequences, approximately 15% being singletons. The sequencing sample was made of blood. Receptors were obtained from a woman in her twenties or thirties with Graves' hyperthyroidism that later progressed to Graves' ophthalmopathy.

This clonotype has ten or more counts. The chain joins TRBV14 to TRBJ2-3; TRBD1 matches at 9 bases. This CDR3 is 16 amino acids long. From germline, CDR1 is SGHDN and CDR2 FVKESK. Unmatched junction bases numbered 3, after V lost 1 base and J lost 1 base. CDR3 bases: TGTGCCAGCAGCCAAGCCGGGACAGGGCGCACAGATACGCAGTATTTT. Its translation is CASSQAGTGRTDTQYF.

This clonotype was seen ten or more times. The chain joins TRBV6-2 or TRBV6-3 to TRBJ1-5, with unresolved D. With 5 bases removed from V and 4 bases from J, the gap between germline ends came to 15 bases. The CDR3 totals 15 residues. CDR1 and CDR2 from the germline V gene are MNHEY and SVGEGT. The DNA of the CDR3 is TGTGCCAGCAGTCCGCCGGGAGGTAGTAATCAGCCCCAGCATTTT. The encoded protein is CASSPPGGSNQPQHF.